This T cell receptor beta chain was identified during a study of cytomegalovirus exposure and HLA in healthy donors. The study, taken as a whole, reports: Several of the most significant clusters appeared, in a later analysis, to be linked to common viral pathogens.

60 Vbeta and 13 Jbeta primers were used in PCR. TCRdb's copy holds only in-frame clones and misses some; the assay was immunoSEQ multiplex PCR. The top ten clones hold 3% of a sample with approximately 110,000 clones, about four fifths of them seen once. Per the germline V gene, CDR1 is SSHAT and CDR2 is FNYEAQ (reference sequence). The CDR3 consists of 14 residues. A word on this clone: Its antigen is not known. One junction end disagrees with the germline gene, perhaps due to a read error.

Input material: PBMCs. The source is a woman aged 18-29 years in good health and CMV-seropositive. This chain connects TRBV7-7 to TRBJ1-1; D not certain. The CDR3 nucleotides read TGTGCTAGCAGCCCAGGAGTAGCGGACACTGAAGCTTTCTTT. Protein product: CASSPGVADTEAFF.